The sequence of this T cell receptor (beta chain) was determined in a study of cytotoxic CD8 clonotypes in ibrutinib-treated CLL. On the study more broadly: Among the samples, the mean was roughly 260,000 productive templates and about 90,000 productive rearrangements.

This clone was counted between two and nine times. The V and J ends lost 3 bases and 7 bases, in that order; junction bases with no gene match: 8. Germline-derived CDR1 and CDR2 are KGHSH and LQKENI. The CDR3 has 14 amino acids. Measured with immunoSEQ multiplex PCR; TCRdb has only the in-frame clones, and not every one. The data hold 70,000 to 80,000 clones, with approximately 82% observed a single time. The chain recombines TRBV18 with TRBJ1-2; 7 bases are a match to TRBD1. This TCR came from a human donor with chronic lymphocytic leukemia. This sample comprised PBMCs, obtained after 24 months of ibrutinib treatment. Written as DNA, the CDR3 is TGTGCCAGCTCACCTGCGGGACAGCCGGGTGGCTACACCTTC. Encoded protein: CASSPAGQPGGYTF.